Below are 11 T cell receptor beta chains sequenced from a single sample in a study of T cell responses to AZD1222 COVID-19 vaccine. The table came from immunoSEQ multiplex PCR; TCRdb's copy has only in-frame clones and leaves some out. The sample lists about 84,000 clones, roughly 84% occurring once. Source: peripheral blood, taken 28 days after the second AZD1222 dose. These receptors all stem from an adult who received the AZD1222 COVID-19 vaccine.

V usage is TRBV2 and J usage is TRBJ1-1; unclear D gene. Germline CDR1 and CDR2: SNHLY and FYNNEI. The CDR3 runs 13 residues. Trimming took off 3 bases at V and 8 bases at J, with 13 bases between the two ends. CDR3 sequence reads: CASSDWEGNEAFF. The CDR3 bases are TGTGCCAGCAGTGACTGGGAAGGGAACGAAGCTTTCTTT.

The rearrangement joins TRBV7-8 to TRBJ2-3; a weak D match, TRBD2 (5 bases). From germline, CDR1 is SGHVS and CDR2 FQNEAQ. Trimming shortened V by 4 bases and J by 0 bases, and 14 bases separated the two germline ends. This CDR3 region has 16 residues. The CDR3 sequence is CASSSHSATSTDTQYF. The CDR3 region has the DNA TGTGCCAGCAGCTCACATAGCGCGACTAGCACAGATACGCAGTATTTT.

The V call is TRBV6-5, the J call TRBJ1-5; maybe TRBD1 (5 bases). CDR1 and CDR2 (germline): MNHEY, SVGAGI. The ends were cut back, 4 bases at V and 7 bases at J, with 20 bases in the middle. This CDR3 has 16 amino acids. Written as DNA, the CDR3 is TGTGCCAGCAGTTCTCGATCGGTAGGGGTGGGCCAGCCCCAGCATTTT. Protein sequence: CASSSRSVGVGQPQHF.

The chain is built from TRBV7-2 and TRBJ2-5; no firm D call. Trimming stripped 3 bases from V and 5 bases from J, with 4 bases between. Germline loops: CDR1 SGHTA, CDR2 FQGNSA. The CDR3 is 11 residues long. The CDR3: CASSFWETQYF. Here the CDR3 DNA reads TGTGCCAGCAGCTTTTGGGAGACCCAGTACTTC.

This clone was seen only once. The chain uses TRBV5-1 and TRBJ1-2, with D possibly being TRBD1 (5 bases). Per germline, CDR1 SGHRS and CDR2 YFSETQ. Trimming left V 0 bases short and J 8 bases short, with 11 bases between. The CDR3 has 13 amino acids. The DNA for the CDR3 is TGCGCCAGCAGCTTGGGCGGGACCTCGGGCTACACCTTC. As protein: CASSLGGTSGYTF.

The chain links TRBV7-2 to TRBJ2-1; no clear D. The germline CDR1 and CDR2 sequences are SGHTA and FQGNSA. CDR3 length equals 16 residues. V lost 4 bases and J 0 bases, leaving 13 bases between the germline ends. The CDR3 region has the DNA TGTGCCAGCAGCTCAGGTGGCCCTGGCTCCTACAATGAGCAGTTCTTC. Translating gives CASSSGGPGSYNEQFF.

With regard to this clone: Mismatch with germline at one junction end may stem from a read error. V is TRBV7-7 and J is TRBJ1-2, with D perhaps matching TRBD1 (5 bases). Germline V gene lookup returns CDR1 SSHAT and CDR2 FNYEAQ (reference sequence). There are 16 residues in the CDR3. CDR3 amino acids: CASSLDRGAQGYGYTF. The CDR3 DNA follows: TGTGCTAGCAGCTTAGACCGAGGGGCCCAGGGCTATGGCTACACCTTC. Based on the CDR3 plus reference TRBV7-7 and TRBJ1-2, the full variable domain is GAGVSQSPRYKVTKRGQDVTLRCDPISSHATLYWYQQALGQGPEFLTYFNYEAQPDKSGLPSDRFSAERPEGSISTLTIQRTEQRDSAMYRCASSLDRGAQGYGYTFGSGTRLTVV.

V usage is TRBV5-4 and J usage is TRBJ2-3; perhaps TRBD2 as D (6 bases). Germline lookup yields CDR1 SGHNT and CDR2 YYREEE (reference sequence). The V end lost 5 bases, the J end lost 0 bases, and 13 bases lay between the germline ends. CDR3 length equals 15 residues. The CDR3 DNA reads TGTGCCAGCAGTTCGGGCGGGGCCAGCACAGATACGCAGTATTTT. It specifies CASSSGGASTDTQYF. Filled out from reference TRBV5-4 and TRBJ2-3, the complete variable domain reads ETGVTQSPTHLIKTRGQQVTLRCSSQSGHNTVSWYQQALGQGPQFIFQYYREEENGRGNFPPRFSGLQFPNYSSELNVNALELDDSALYLCASSSGGASTDTQYFGPGTRLTVL.

This chain connects TRBV28 to TRBJ1-1; 7 bases are a match to TRBD1. The CDR3 has 16 amino acids. V lost 4 bases to trimming and J lost 7 bases; unmatched junction nucleotides: 15. In germline, CDR1 is MDHEN, CDR2 SYDVKM. The CDR3 is CASSSSGTAGGGEAFF. CDR3 nucleotide sequence: TGTGCCAGCAGTTCCTCTGGGACAGCGGGTGGTGGTGAAGCTTTCTTT.

This chain uses TRBV4-1 with TRBJ2-3, with 7 bases identical to TRBD2. The junction had 14 bases not matched to a gene; V was cut back by 4 bases and J by 1 base. The germline gives CDR1 MGHRA, CDR2 YSYEKL. This CDR3 has 18 amino acids. The CDR3 coding sequence is TGCGCCAGCAGCCTCCGAGGGAGCGGGGTGGGTGGCACAGATACGCAGTATTTT. Protein: CASSLRGSGVGGTDTQYF.

The chain combines TRBV28 with TRBJ1-3; possible D gene TRBD1, 6 bases. Trimming pared 6 bases from V and 6 bases from J, leaving 18 bases between. The CDR3 consists of 15 residues. Germline V gene sequence: CDR1 MDHEN, CDR2 SYDVKM. CDR3: CASRELTGGKNTIYF. DNA of the CDR3: TGTGCCAGCAGGGAATTGACAGGAGGTAAAAACACCATATATTTT.